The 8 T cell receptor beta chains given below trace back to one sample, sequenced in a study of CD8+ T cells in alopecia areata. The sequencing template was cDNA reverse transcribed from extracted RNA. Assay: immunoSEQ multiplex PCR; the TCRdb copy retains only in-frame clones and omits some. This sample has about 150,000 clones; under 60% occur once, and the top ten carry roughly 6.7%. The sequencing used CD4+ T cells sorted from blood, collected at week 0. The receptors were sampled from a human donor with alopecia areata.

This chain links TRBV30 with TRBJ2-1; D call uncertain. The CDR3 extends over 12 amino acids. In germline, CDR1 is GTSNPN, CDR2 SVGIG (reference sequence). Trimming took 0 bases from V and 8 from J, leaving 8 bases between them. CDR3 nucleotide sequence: TGTGCCTGGAGTGTCAATAGTGATGAGCAGTTCTTC. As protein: CAWSVNSDEQFF.

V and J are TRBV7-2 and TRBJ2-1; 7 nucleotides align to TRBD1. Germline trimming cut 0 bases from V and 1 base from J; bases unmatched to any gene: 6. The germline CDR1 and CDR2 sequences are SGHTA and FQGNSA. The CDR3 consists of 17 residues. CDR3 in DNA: TGTGCCAGCAGCTTAGCCCCAATCAGGGGGTCCTACAATGAGCAGTTCTTC. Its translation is CASSLAPIRGSYNEQFF. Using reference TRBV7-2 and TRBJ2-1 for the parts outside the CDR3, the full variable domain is GAGVSQSPSNKVTEKGKDVELRCDPISGHTALYWYRQSLGQGLEFLIYFQGNSAPDKSGLPSDRFSAERTGGSVSTLTIQRTQQEDSAVYLCASSLAPIRGSYNEQFFGPGTRLTVL.

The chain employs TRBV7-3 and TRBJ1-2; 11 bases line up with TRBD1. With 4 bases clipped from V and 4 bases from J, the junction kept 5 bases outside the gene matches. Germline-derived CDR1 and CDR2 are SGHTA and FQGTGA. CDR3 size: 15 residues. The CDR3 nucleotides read TGTGCCAGCAGCTCAGGGACAGGGGGTTTCTATGGCTACACCTTC. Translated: CASSSGTGGFYGYTF.

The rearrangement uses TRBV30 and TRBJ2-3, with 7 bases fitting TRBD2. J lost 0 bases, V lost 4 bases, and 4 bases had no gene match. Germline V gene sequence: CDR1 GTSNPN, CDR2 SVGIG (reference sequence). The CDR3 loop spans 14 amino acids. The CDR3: CAWTAGGSTDTQYF. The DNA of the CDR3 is TGTGCCTGGACCGCCGGGGGGAGCACAGATACGCAGTATTTT.

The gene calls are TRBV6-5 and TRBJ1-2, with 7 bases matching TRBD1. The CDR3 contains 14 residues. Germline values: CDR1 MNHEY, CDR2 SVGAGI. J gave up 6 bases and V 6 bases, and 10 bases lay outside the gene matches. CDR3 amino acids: CASSPRTTGDGYTF. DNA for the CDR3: TGTGCCAGCAGCCCGAGAACTACAGGGGATGGCTACACCTTC.

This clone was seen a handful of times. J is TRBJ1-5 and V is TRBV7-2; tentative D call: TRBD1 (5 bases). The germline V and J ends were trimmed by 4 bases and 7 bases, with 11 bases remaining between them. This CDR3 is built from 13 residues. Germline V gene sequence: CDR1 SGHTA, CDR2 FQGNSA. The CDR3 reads CASSSVQGQPQHF. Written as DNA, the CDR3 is TGTGCCAGCAGCTCCGTCCAGGGCCAGCCCCAGCATTTT.

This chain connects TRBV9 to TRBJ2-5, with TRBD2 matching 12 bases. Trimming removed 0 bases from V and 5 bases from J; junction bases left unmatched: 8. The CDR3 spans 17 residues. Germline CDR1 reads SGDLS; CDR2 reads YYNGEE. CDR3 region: CASSVVSTSGGRETQYF. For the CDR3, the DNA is TGTGCCAGCAGCGTAGTCTCGACTAGCGGGGGTCGGGAGACCCAGTACTTC.

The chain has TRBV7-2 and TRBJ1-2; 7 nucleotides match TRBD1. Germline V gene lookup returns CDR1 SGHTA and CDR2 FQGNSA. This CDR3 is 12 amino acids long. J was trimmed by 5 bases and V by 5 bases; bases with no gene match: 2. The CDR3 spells CASSTGVYGYTF. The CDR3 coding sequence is TGTGCCAGCAGCACAGGGGTTTATGGCTACACCTTC.